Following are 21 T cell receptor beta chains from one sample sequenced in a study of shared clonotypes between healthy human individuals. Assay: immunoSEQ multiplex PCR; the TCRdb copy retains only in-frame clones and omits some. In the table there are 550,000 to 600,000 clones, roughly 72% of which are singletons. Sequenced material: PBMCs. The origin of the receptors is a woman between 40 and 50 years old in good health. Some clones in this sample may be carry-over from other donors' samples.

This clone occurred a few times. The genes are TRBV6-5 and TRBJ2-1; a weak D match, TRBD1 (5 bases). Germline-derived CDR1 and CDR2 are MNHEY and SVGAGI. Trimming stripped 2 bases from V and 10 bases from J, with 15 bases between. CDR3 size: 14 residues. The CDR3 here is CASSYDSTLIEQFF. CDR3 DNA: TGTGCCAGCAGTTACGACAGCACCCTCATAGAGCAGTTCTTC.

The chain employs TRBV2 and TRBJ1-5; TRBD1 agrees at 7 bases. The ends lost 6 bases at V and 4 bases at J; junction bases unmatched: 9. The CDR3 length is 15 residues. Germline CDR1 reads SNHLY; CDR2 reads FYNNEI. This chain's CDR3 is CASRSKTGMNQPQHF. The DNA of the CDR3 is TGTGCCAGCAGGTCGAAGACAGGGATGAATCAGCCCCAGCATTTT.

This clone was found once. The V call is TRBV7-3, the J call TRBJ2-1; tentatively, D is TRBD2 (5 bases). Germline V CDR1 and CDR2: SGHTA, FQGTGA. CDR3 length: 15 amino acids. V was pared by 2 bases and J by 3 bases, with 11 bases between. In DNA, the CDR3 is TGTGCCAGCAGCTTAGGGCGGAGGAACTACAATGAGCAGTTCTTC. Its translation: CASSLGRRNYNEQFF.

CDR3 residues: CASSLVYGGLSGYTF. For the CDR3, the DNA is TGCGCCAGCAGCTTGGTTTACGGGGGGCTTAGTGGCTACACCTTC. The chain carries TRBV5-1 and TRBJ1-2; weak D call: TRBD1 (6 bases). The V and J ends lost 0 bases and 7 bases respectively, with 16 bases between them. Germline CDR1 and CDR2: SGHRS and YFSETQ. The CDR3 is 15 amino acids.

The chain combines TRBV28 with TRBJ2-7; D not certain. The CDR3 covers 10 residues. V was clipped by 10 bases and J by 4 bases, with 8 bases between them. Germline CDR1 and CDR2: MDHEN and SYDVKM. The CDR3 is CATAGYEQYF. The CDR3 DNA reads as TGTGCCACCGCCGGATACGAGCAGTACTTC.

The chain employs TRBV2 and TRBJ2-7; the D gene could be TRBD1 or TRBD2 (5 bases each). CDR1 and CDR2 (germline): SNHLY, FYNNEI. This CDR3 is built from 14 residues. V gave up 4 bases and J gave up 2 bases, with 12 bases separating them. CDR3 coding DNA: TGTGCCAGCAGTGCAGGACGGGGCGCCTACGAGCAGTACTTC. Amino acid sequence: CASSAGRGAYEQYF.

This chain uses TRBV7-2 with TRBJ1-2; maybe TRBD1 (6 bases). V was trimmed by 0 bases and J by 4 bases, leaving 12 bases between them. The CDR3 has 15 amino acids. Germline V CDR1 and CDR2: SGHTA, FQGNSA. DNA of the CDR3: TGTGCCAGCAGCTTAGCGCAGGGGTCTGGCTATGGCTACACCTTC. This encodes CASSLAQGSGYGYTF.

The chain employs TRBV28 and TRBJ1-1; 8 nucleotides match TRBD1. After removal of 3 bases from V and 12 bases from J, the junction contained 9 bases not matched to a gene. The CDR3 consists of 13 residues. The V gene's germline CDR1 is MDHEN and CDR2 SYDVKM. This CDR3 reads CASSLDRALVTFF. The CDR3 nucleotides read TGTGCCAGCAGTTTGGACAGGGCCCTGGTGACTTTCTTT.

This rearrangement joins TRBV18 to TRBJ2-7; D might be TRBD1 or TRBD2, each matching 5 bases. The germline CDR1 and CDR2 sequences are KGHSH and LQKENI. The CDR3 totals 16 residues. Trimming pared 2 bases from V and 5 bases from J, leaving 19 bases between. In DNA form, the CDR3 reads TGTGCCAGCTCACCAAAGGGACGGCAGGGCGGCAACGAGCAGTACTTC. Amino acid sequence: CASSPKGRQGGNEQYF.

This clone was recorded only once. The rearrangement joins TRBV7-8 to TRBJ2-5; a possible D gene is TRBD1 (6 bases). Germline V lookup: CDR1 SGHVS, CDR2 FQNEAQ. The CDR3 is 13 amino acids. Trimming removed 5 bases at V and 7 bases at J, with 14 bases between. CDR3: CASSQDSGGTQYF. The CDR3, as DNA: TGTGCCAGCAGCCAGGACAGCGGTGGGACCCAGTACTTC. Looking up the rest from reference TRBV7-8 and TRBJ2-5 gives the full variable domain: GAGVSQSPRYKVAKRGQDVALRCDPISGHVSLFWYQQALGQGPEFLTYFQNEAQLDKSGLPSDRFFAERPEGSVSTLKIQRTQQEDSAVYLCASSQDSGGTQYFGPGTRLLVL.

DNA for the CDR3: TGTGCCAGCAGCGCGGCTAGAGGGTTAGGGAACACTGAAGCTTTCTTT. Translated, it gives CASSAARGLGNTEAFF. The chain uses TRBV13 and TRBJ1-1; no definite D call. The CDR3 is 16 residues long. V gave up 5 bases and J gave up 1 base, with 17 bases separating them. The germline V gene has CDR1 PRHDT and CDR2 FYEKMQ (reference sequence).

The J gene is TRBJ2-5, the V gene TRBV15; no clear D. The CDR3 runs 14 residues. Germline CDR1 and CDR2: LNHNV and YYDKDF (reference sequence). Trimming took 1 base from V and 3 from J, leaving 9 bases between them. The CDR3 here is CATSRGNRKETQYF. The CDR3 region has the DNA TGTGCCACCAGCAGAGGCAACAGAAAAGAGACCCAGTACTTC. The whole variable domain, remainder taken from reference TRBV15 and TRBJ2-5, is DAMVIQNPRYQVTQFGKPVTLSCSQTLNHNVMYWYQQKSSQAPKLLFHYYDKDFNNEADTPDNFQSRRPNTSFCFLDIRSPGLGDTAMYLCATSRGNRKETQYFGPGTRLLVL.

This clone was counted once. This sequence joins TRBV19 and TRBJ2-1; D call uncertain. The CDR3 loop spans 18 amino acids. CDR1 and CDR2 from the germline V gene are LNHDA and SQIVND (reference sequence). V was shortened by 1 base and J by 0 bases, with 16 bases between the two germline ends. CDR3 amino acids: CASSIGLSRLVSYNEQFF. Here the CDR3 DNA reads TGTGCCAGTAGTATAGGGCTCTCTCGCCTCGTCTCCTACAATGAGCAGTTCTTC. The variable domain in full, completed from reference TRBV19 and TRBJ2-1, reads DGGITQSPKYLFRKEGQNVTLSCEQNLNHDAMYWYRQDPGQGLRLIYYSQIVNDFQKGDIAEGYSVSREKKESFPLTVTSAQKNPTAFYLCASSIGLSRLVSYNEQFFGPGTRLTVL.

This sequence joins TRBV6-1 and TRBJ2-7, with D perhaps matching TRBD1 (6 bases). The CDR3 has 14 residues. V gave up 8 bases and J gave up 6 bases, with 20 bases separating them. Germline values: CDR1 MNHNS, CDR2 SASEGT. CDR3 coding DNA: TGTGCCAGCCACAGGGACCCCCTACGCAGCGAGCAGTACTTC. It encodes CASHRDPLRSEQYF.

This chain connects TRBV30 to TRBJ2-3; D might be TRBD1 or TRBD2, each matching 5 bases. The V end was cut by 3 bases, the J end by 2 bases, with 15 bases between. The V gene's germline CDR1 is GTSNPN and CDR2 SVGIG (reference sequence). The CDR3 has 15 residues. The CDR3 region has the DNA TGTGCCTGGAGCCCGCTTGGGGGATTCACAGATACGCAGTATTTT. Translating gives CAWSPLGGFTDTQYF. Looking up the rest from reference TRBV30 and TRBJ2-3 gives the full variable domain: SQTIHQWPATLVQPVGSPLSLECTVEGTSNPNLYWYRQAAGRGLQLLFYSVGIGQISSEVPQNLSASRPQDRQFILSSKKLLLSDSGFYLCAWSPLGGFTDTQYFGPGTRLTVL.

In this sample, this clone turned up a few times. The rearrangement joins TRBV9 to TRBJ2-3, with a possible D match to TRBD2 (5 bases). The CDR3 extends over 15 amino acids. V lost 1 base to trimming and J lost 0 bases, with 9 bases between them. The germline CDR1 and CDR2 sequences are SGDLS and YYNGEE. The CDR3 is CASSVREYSTDTQYF. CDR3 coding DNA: TGTGCCAGCAGCGTAAGGGAGTATAGCACAGATACGCAGTATTTT.

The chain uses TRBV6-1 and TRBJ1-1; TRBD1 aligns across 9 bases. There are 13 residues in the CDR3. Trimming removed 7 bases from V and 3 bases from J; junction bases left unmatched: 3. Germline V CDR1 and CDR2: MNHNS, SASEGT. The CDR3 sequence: CASTRTGDTEAFF. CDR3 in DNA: TGTGCCAGCACTAGGACAGGGGACACTGAAGCTTTCTTT.

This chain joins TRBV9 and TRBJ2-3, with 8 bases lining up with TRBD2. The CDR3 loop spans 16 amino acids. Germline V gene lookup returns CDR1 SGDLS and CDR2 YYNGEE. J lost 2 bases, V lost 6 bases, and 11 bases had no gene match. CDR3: CASTPTGAGDTDTQYF. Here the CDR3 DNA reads TGTGCCAGCACCCCCACGGGAGCGGGAGACACAGATACGCAGTATTTT.

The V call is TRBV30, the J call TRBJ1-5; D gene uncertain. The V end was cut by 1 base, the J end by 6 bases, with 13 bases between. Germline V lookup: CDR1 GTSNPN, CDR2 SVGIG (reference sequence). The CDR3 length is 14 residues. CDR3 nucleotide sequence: TGTGCCTGGAGTGGGCGAAGGATGGGTCAGCCCCAGCATTTT. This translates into CAWSGRRMGQPQHF. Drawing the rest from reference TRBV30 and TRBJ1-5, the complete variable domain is SQTIHQWPATLVQPVGSPLSLECTVEGTSNPNLYWYRQAAGRGLQLLFYSVGIGQISSEVPQNLSASRPQDRQFILSSKKLLLSDSGFYLCAWSGRRMGQPQHFGDGTRLSIL.

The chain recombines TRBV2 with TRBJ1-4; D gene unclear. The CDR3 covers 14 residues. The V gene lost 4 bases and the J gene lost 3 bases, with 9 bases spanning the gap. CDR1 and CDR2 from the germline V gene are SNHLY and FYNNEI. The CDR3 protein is CASSVRTANEKLFF. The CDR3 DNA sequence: TGTGCCAGCAGTGTTCGAACAGCTAATGAAAAACTGTTTTTT.

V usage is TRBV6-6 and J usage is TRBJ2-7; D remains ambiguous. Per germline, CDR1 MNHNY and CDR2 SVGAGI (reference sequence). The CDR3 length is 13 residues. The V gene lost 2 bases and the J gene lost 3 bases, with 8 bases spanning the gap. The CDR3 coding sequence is TGTGCCAGCAGTTACATCGCTTACTACGAGCAGTACTTC. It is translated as CASSYIAYYEQYF.